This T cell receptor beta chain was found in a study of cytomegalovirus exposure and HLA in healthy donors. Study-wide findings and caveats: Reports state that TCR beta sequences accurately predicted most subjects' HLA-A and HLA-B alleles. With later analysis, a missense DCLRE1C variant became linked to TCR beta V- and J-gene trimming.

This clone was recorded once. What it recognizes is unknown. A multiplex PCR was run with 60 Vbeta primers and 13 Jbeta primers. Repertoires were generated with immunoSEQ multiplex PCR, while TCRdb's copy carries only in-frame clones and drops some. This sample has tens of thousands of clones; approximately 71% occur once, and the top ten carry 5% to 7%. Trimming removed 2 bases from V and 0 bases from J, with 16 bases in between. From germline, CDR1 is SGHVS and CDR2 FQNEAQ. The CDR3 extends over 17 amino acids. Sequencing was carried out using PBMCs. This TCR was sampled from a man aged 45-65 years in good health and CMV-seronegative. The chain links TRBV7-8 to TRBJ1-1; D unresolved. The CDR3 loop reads CASSLMEAASLNTEAFF. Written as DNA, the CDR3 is TGTGCCAGCAGCTTAATGGAGGCAGCGAGCCTGAACACTGAAGCTTTCTTT.